This T cell receptor (beta chain) was recorded in a study of cytomegalovirus exposure and HLA in healthy donors. The study, taken as a whole, reports: Sequencing artifact likely explains a cluster of highly shared sequence variants. Some segments of the V type, notably TRBV6-2 and TRBV6-3, were excluded as indistinguishable. A later analysis associated 16,951 TCR beta sequences with HLA alleles at a 0.05 false discovery rate. Both high specificity and high sensitivity reportedly marked the classifier's diagnosis of cytomegalovirus status.

Notes on this clone: What it binds is not known.

This PCR relied on a set of 60 Vbeta primers and 13 Jbeta primers. TCRdb's copy holds only in-frame clones and misses some; the assay was immunoSEQ multiplex PCR. The sample has approximately 130,000 clones; roughly 79% are singletons. This CDR3 has 14 residues. Germline CDR1 and CDR2: MNHEY and SVGAGI. V lost 1 base to trimming and J lost 0 bases, with 5 bases between them. The TCR sequence derives from a male donor in good health and CMV-seronegative. The V call is TRBV6-5, the J call TRBJ2-3; D is ambiguous. The sample taken for sequencing was PBMCs. DNA for the CDR3: TGTGCCAGCAGTTACTGGGCTAGCACAGATACGCAGTATTTT. Translated, it gives CASSYWASTDTQYF.